In its sample, the clone carrying this TCR beta chain was seen many times. The antigen is undetermined. Regions amplified from RNA transcripts were the TCR beta CDR3 regions. First-round RT-PCR of the TCR CDR3 relied on the HTBI primer set. TCRdb passed the multiplex PCR reads through MiXCR, listing each CDR3 protein once. The sample carries about 350,000 distinct CDR3 sequences, 18% recorded once. For the diagnoses, clinical symptoms, serum thyroxine and TRAb, thyroid ultrasound and orbital computed tomography were used. Germline-derived CDR1 and CDR2 are MRHNA and SNTAGT. V lost 4 bases, J lost 2 bases, and 6 bases lay in between. CDR3 length: 14 amino acids. These data are taken from a study of T cells in Graves' hyperthyroidism and ophthalmopathy. At the level of the study: The authors collected peripheral blood at initial diagnosis, before any treatment. Study results and caveats: Clonotypes that were expanded in thyroid above 0.001 mostly appeared in blood too. Ophthalmopathy got predicted by the model a median roughly 6.4 months before its onset.

This TCR was sampled from a woman between 35 and 50 years old with Graves' ophthalmopathy. J is TRBJ2-6 and V is TRBV6-4; possible D gene TRBD2, 5 bases. The sequenced sample consisted of blood. The CDR3 protein is CASSVGAGANVLTF. In DNA form, the CDR3 reads TGTGCCAGCAGTGTCGGGGCTGGGGCCAACGTCCTGACTTTC.